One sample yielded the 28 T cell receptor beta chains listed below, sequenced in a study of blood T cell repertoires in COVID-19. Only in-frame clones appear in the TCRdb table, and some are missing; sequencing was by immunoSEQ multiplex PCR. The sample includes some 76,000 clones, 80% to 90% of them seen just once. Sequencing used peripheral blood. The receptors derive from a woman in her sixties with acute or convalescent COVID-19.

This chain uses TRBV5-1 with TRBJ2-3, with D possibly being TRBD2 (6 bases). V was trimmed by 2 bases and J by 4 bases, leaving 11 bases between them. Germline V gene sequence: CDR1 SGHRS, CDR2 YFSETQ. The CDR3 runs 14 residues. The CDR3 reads CASSLGGVSDTQYF. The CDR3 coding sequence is TGCGCCAGCAGCTTAGGCGGGGTGTCAGATACGCAGTATTTT.

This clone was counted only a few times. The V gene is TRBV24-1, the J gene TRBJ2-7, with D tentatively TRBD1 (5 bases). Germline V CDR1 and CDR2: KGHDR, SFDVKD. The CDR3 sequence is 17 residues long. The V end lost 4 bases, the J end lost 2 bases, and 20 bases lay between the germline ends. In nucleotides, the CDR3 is TGTGCCACCAGTGACCGTAGCTCCCGGCAGGGCACCTACGAGCAGTACTTC. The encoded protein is CATSDRSSRQGTYEQYF.

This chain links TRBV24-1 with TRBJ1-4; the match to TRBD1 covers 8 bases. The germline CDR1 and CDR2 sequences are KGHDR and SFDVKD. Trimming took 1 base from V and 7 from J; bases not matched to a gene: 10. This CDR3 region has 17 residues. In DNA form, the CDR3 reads TGTGCCACCAGTGATTTTGGGGCGGGGACAGGTGGTGAAAAACTGTTTTTT. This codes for CATSDFGAGTGGEKLFF.

Here the CDR3 DNA reads TGTGCCAGCCTATCCGGCACAGATACGCAGTATTTT. It translates to CASLSGTDTQYF. The chain employs TRBV6-5 and TRBJ2-3; D not resolved. V gave up 8 bases and J gave up 1 base, with 7 bases separating them. Germline CDR1 MNHEY, CDR2 SVGAGI. The CDR3 contains 12 residues.

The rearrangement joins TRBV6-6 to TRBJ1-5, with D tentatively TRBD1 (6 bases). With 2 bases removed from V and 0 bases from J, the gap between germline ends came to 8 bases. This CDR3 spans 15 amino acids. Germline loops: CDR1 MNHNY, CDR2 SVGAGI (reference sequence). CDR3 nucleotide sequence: TGTGCCAGCAGTTACCGAGGGGGTAGCAATCAGCCCCAGCATTTT. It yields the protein CASSYRGGSNQPQHF.

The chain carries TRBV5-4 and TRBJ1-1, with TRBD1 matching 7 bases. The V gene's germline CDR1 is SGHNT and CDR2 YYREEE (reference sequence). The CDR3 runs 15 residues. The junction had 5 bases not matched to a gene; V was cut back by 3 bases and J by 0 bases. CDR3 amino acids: CASSSGQTMNTEAFF. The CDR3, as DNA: TGTGCCAGCAGCTCGGGACAGACTATGAACACTGAAGCTTTCTTT.

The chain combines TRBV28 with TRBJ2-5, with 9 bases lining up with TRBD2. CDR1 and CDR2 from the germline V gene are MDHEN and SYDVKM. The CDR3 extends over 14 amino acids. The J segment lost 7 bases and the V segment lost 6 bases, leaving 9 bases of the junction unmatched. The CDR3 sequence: CASSWSGGLGTQYF. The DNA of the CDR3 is TGTGCCAGCAGCTGGAGCGGGGGGCTAGGGACCCAGTACTTC.

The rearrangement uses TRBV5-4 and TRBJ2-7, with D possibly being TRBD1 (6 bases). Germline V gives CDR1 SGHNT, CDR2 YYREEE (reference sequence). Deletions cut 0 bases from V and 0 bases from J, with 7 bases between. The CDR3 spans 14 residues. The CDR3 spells CASSLGRGSYEQYF. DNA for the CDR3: TGTGCCAGCAGCTTGGGCAGGGGCTCCTACGAGCAGTACTTC.

The CDR3 DNA follows: TGTGCCAGCACCCCCGGGACAGGGTCTTATGGCTACACCTTC. Its translation is CASTPGTGSYGYTF. The chain couples TRBV2 to TRBJ1-2; 9 bases are shared with TRBD1. Per germline, CDR1 SNHLY and CDR2 FYNNEI. After removal of 7 bases from V and 5 bases from J, the junction contained 8 bases not matched to a gene. The CDR3 has 14 amino acids.

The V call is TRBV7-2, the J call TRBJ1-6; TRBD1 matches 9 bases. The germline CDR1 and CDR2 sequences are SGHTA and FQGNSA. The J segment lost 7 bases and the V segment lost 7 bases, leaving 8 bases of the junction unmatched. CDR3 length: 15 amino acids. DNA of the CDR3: TGTGCCAGCAACCCCCAAGACAGGGGGAATTCACCCCTCCACTTT. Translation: CASNPQDRGNSPLHF. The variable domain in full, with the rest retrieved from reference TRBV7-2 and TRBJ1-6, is GAGVSQSPSNKVTEKGKDVELRCDPISGHTALYWYRQSLGQGLEFLIYFQGNSAPDKSGLPSDRFSAERTGGSVSTLTIQRTQQEDSAVYLCASNPQDRGNSPLHFGNGTRLTVT.

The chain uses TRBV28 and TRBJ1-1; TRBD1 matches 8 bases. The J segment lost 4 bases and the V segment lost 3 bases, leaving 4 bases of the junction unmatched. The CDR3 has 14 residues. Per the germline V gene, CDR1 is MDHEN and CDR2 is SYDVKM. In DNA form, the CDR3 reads TGTGCCAGCAGTTTGGAACAGGGGGGCACTGAAGCTTTCTTT. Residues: CASSLEQGGTEAFF.

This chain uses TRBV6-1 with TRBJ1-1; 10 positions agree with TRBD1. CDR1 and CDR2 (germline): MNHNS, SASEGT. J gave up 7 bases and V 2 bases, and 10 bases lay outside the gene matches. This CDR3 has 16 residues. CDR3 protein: CASSELRGTGVDEAFF. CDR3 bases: TGTGCCAGCAGTGAATTAAGGGGGACAGGGGTTGATGAAGCTTTCTTT.

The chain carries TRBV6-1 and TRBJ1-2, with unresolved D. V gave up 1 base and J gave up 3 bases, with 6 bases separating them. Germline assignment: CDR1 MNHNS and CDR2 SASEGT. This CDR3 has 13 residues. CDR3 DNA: TGTGCCAGCAGTGAAGACAGAGACTATGGCTACACCTTC. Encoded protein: CASSEDRDYGYTF.

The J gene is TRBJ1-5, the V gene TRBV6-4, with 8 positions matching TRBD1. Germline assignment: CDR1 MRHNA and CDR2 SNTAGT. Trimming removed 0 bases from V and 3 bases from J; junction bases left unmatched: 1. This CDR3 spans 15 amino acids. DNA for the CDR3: TGTGCCAGCAGTGACTCGGGACAGGACAATCAGCCCCAGCATTTT. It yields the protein CASSDSGQDNQPQHF.

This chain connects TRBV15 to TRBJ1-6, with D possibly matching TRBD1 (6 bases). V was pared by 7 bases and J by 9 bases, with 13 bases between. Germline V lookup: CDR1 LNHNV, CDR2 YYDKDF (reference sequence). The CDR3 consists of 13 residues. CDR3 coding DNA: TGTGCCACCAAGACAGGATTGGGTTCACCCCTCCACTTT. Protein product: CATKTGLGSPLHF.

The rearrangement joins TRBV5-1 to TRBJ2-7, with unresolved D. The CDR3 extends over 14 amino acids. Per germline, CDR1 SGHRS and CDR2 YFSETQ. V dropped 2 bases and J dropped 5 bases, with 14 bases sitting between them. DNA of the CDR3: TGCGCCAGCAGCTTTTCTTGGGCAGGAAACGAGCAGTACGTC. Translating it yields CASSFSWAGNEQYV.

CDR3 residues: CASSLAGGDYNEQFF. The CDR3 coding sequence is TGTGCCAGCAGCTTAGCAGGGGGCGACTACAATGAGCAGTTCTTC. The chain is built from TRBV7-2 and TRBJ2-1; the match to TRBD1 covers 7 bases. Trimming took 0 bases from V and 3 from J; bases not matched to a gene: 2. The CDR3 loop spans 15 amino acids. Germline assignment: CDR1 SGHTA and CDR2 FQGNSA.

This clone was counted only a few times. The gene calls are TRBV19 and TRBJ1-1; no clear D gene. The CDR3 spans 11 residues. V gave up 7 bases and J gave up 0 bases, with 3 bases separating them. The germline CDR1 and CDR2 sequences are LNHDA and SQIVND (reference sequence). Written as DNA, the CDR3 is TGTGCCAGTAAGCTGAACACTGAAGCTTTCTTT. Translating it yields CASKLNTEAFF.

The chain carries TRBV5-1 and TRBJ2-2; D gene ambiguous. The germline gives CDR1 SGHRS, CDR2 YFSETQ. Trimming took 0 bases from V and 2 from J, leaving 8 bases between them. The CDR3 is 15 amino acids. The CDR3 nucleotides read TGCGCCAGCAGCTTGGGGCGGTCAAACACCGGGGAGCTGTTTTTT. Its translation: CASSLGRSNTGELFF.

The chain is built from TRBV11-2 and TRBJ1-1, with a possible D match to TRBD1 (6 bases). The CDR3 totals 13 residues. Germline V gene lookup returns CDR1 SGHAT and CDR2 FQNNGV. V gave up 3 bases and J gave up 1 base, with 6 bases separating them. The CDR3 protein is CASSLGANTEAFF. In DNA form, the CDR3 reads TGTGCCAGCAGCTTGGGGGCGAACACTGAAGCTTTCTTT.

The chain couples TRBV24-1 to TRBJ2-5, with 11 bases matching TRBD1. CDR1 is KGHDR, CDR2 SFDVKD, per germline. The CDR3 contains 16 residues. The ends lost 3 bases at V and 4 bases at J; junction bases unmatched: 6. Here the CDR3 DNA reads TGTGCCACCAGTGATGGACAGGGGGCGCCGGGAGAGACCCAGTACTTC. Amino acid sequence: CATSDGQGAPGETQYF.

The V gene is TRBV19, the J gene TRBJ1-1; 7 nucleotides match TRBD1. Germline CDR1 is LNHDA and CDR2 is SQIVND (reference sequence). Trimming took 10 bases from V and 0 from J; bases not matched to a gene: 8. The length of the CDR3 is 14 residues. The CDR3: CATRTGGLNTEAFF. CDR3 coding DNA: TGTGCCACTAGGACAGGAGGCTTGAACACTGAAGCTTTCTTT.

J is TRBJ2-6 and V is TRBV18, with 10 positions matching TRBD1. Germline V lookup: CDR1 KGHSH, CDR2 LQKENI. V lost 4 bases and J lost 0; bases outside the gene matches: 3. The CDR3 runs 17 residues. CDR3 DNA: TGTGCCAGCTCACGACAGGGGGCGAACTCTGGGGCCAACGTCCTGACTTTC. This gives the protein CASSRQGANSGANVLTF.

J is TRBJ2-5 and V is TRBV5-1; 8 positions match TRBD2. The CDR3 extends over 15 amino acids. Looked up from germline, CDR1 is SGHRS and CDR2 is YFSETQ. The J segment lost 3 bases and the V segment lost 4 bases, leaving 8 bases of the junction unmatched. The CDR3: CASSPDSGAEETQYF. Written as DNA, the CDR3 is TGCGCCAGCAGCCCTGATAGCGGGGCCGAAGAGACCCAGTACTTC.

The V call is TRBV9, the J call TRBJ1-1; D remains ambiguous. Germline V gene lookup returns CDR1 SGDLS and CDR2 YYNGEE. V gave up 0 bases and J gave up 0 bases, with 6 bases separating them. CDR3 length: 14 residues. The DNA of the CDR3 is TGTGCCAGCAGCGTAGGGTCAGTGAACACTGAAGCTTTCTTT. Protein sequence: CASSVGSVNTEAFF.

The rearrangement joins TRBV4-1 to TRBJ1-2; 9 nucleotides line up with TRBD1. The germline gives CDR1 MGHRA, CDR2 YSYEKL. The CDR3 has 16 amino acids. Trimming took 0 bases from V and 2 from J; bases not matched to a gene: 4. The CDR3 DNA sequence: TGCGCCAGCAGCCAAGATTGGACAGGGGACAACTATGGCTACACCTTC. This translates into CASSQDWTGDNYGYTF.

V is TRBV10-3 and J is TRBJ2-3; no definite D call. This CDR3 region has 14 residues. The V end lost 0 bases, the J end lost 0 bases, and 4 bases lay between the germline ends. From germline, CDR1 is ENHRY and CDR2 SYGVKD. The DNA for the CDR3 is TGTGCCATCAGTGAGTCATATAGCACAGATACGCAGTATTTT. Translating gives CAISESYSTDTQYF.

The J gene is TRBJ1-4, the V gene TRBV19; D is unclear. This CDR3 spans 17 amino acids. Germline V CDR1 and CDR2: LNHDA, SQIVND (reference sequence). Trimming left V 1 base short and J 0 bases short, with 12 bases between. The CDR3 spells CASSIVSGFATNEKLFF. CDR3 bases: TGTGCCAGTAGTATAGTCAGCGGATTTGCAACTAATGAAAAACTGTTTTTT. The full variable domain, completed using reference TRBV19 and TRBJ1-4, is DGGITQSPKYLFRKEGQNVTLSCEQNLNHDAMYWYRQDPGQGLRLIYYSQIVNDFQKGDIAEGYSVSREKKESFPLTVTSAQKNPTAFYLCASSIVSGFATNEKLFFGSGTQLSVL.